These 9 T cell receptor beta chains were all obtained from the same sample, sequenced in a study of blood T cell repertoires in COVID-19. Profiling relied on immunoSEQ multiplex PCR, and the TCRdb table lists in-frame clones only, not all of them. The top ten hold about 1.6% of the sample, which has about 250,000 clones, around nine tenths seen once. The specimen sequenced was peripheral blood. These receptors came from an older woman who had recovered from COVID-19.

The rearrangement uses TRBV28 and TRBJ1-6; 7 bases align to TRBD1. J was trimmed by 7 bases and V by 3 bases; bases with no gene match: 12. The CDR3 length is 17 residues. Germline loops: CDR1 MDHEN, CDR2 SYDVKM. The CDR3 sequence is CASSFIEQGFTNSPLHF. DNA for the CDR3: TGTGCCAGCAGTTTTATAGAACAGGGGTTTACAAATTCACCCCTCCACTTT.

The chain uses TRBV7-2 and TRBJ1-3; D perhaps matches TRBD1 (6 bases). Germline loops: CDR1 SGHTA, CDR2 FQGNSA. V shed 0 bases and J shed 3 bases, with 12 bases lying between them. The CDR3 has 16 amino acids. This chain's CDR3 is CASSLAAGASGNTIYF. For the CDR3, the DNA is TGTGCCAGCAGCTTAGCGGCGGGGGCAAGTGGAAACACCATATATTTT. Full variable domain (rest looked up from reference TRBV7-2 and TRBJ1-3): GAGVSQSPSNKVTEKGKDVELRCDPISGHTALYWYRQSLGQGLEFLIYFQGNSAPDKSGLPSDRFSAERTGGSVSTLTIQRTQQEDSAVYLCASSLAAGASGNTIYFGEGSWLTVV.

The chain is built from TRBV14 and TRBJ1-2, with D hard to call. Germline V gene sequence: CDR1 SGHDN, CDR2 FVKESK. The CDR3 spans 16 residues. V shed 2 bases and J shed 0 bases, with 13 bases lying between them. In nucleotides, the CDR3 is TGTGCCAGCAGCCAATCCCTCTCCACAGCTAACTATGGCTACACCTTC. Protein sequence: CASSQSLSTANYGYTF.

This clone has more than one count but fewer than ten. The gene calls are TRBV28 and TRBJ2-7; the D gene is possibly TRBD2 (6 bases). Germline loops: CDR1 MDHEN, CDR2 SYDVKM. There are 15 residues in the CDR3. V was pared by 5 bases and J by 4 bases, with 18 bases between. CDR3 sequence: CASSRGTGFRYEQYF. As DNA, the CDR3 is TGTGCCAGCAGTCGCGGGACTGGTTTTCGGTACGAGCAGTACTTC. Drawing the rest from reference TRBV28 and TRBJ2-7, the complete variable domain is DVKVTQSSRYLVKRTGEKVFLECVQDMDHENMFWYRQDPGLGLRLIYFSYDVKMKEKGDIPEGYSVSREKKERFSLILESASTNQTSMYLCASSRGTGFRYEQYFGPGTRLTVT.

This clone was counted once. V gene TRBV4-1 combines with J gene TRBJ2-7, with 11 bases aligning to TRBD2. J was trimmed by 4 bases and V by 4 bases; bases with no gene match: 6. The CDR3 sequence is 15 residues long. Germline V gene data show CDR1 as MGHRA and CDR2 as YSYEKL. CDR3 sequence reads: CASSPGSGGAYEQYF. DNA of the CDR3: TGCGCCAGCAGCCCCGGTAGCGGGGGGGCATACGAGCAGTACTTC.

The chain has TRBV15 and TRBJ2-2; the D gene is possibly TRBD2 (7 bases). CDR3 length equals 14 residues. The V and J ends lost 4 bases and 4 bases respectively, with 10 bases between them. Germline CDR1 LNHNV, CDR2 YYDKDF (reference sequence). The CDR3 loop is CATSNAGATGELFF. The CDR3 DNA is TGTGCCACCAGCAATGCGGGGGCCACCGGGGAGCTGTTTTTT.

The chain is built from TRBV28 and TRBJ2-5; possible D gene TRBD2, 6 bases. This CDR3 comprises 13 residues. Germline assignment: CDR1 MDHEN and CDR2 SYDVKM. The V gene lost 6 bases and the J gene lost 4 bases, with 12 bases spanning the gap. CDR3 in DNA: TGTGCCAGCAGCCAGACTAGTGTAGAGACCCAGTACTTC. Translated: CASSQTSVETQYF.

The chain links TRBV4-1 to TRBJ2-7; weak D call: TRBD1 (6 bases). The CDR3 is 15 amino acids. The V end lost 2 bases, the J end lost 9 bases, and 20 bases lay between the germline ends. Germline V CDR1 and CDR2: MGHRA, YSYEKL. The CDR3 bases are TGCGCCAGCAGCCAACAAAACGGGACACCTCGGGGGCAGTACTTC. Its protein product is CASSQQNGTPRGQYF.

The gene calls are TRBV7-2 and TRBJ1-6, with D possibly matching TRBD1 (5 bases). V was cut by 2 bases and J by 5 bases, with 19 bases left in between. Germline-derived CDR1 and CDR2 are SGHTA and FQGNSA. This CDR3 is 18 amino acids long. The CDR3 here is CASSLSGGSTGHNSPLHF. As DNA, the CDR3 is TGTGCCAGCAGCTTATCCGGGGGATCCACAGGACATAATTCACCCCTCCACTTT.